A single sample is the source of the 13 T cell receptor beta chains below, sequenced in a study of shared clonotypes between healthy human individuals. Positive CCR7 selection of CD45RO-negative cells yielded the naive CD8 cells, and terminally differentiated effector memory CD45RA+ cells were excluded. The protocol was immunoSEQ multiplex PCR, while the TCRdb copy is restricted to in-frame clones and leaves out a portion. The sample carries some 2.1 million clones, 85% to 95% recorded once. The sequencing sample was made of naive CD8+ T cells from PBMCs. Receptors were obtained from a man between 18 and 29 years old in good health. Some clones in this sample may be carry-over from other donors' samples.

Notes on this clone: The same CDR3 arises from other DNA sequences in this sample as well. The chain carries TRBV7-9 and TRBJ2-1, with TRBD2 matching 11 bases. CDR1 and CDR2 (germline): SEHNR, FQNEAQ (reference sequence). The CDR3 has 15 amino acids. With 1 base clipped from V and 7 bases from J, the junction kept 3 bases outside the gene matches. CDR3 sequence: CASSLVLAGVNEQFF. In DNA form, the CDR3 reads TGTGCCAGCAGCTTAGTACTAGCGGGAGTAAATGAGCAGTTCTTC.

Comments on this clone: This sample includes further DNA sequences coding for the same CDR3. The rearrangement joins TRBV27 to TRBJ2-7; D unresolved. Between the trimmed V and J ends, which lost 2 bases and 0 bases, there was a span of 8 bases. The CDR3 has 14 amino acids. In germline, CDR1 is MNHEY, CDR2 SMNVEV (reference sequence). The CDR3 spells CASSLVGSSYEQYF. Here the CDR3 DNA reads TGTGCCAGCAGTTTAGTGGGTAGCTCCTACGAGCAGTACTTC.

The rearrangement joins TRBV21-1 to TRBJ2-4; TRBD2, the D gene given by the table, was not confirmed from the DNA. TRBV21-1 is labeled a pseudogene. The CDR3 is 21 amino acids. In DNA, the CDR3 is TGTGCCAGCAGCAAACGTTACCCGGGACTAGCGGATGCGGGATCCAAAAACATTCAGTACTTC. This translates into CASSKRYPGLADAGSKNIQYF.

This chain connects TRBV29-1 to TRBJ2-1; 14 positions match TRBD2. V lost 6 bases, J lost 8 bases, and 15 bases stayed unmatched. CDR3 length equals 17 residues. Germline CDR1 SQVTM, CDR2 ANQGSEA. CDR3 DNA sequence: TGCAGCGTCCGACCTCTACTGACTAGCGGGAGGGGCGATGAGCAGTTCTTC. Protein product: CSVRPLLTSGRGDEQFF.

The chain couples TRBV6-6 to TRBJ1-4, with 8 bases matching TRBD1. After removal of 7 bases from V and 4 bases from J, the junction contained 11 bases not matched to a gene. This CDR3 region has 16 residues. CDR1 is MNHNY and CDR2 is SVGAGI in the germline V gene (reference sequence). The CDR3 nucleotides are TGTGCCAGCACATCAGGGGGCTGGGGATTTAATGAAAAACTGTTTTTT. It encodes CASTSGGWGFNEKLFF.

This clone was detected only once. The CDR3 is CASSLSGTGRYEQYF. The CDR3 DNA is TGTGCCAGCAGCCTCTCCGGGACAGGACGCTACGAGCAGTACTTC. This rearrangement joins TRBV5-5 to TRBJ2-7; TRBD1 agrees at 8 bases. CDR1 is SGHKS and CDR2 is YYEKEE in the germline V gene (reference sequence). V was clipped by 4 bases and J by 3 bases; unmatched bases: 9. CDR3 length: 15 amino acids.

CDR3 amino acids: CASTELPPKGTKSEAFF. Written as DNA, the CDR3 is TGTGCCAGTACCGAGCTACCCCCAAAGGGCACCAAATCTGAAGCTTTCTTT. The chain combines TRBV19 with TRBJ1-1, with D unresolved. V was pared by 7 bases and J by 6 bases, with 27 bases between. The germline V gene has CDR1 LNHDA and CDR2 SQIVND (reference sequence). CDR3 length equals 17 residues.

This chain links TRBV27 with TRBJ2-5; 7 bases fit TRBD1. CDR1 and CDR2 (germline): MNHEY, SMNVEV (reference sequence). CDR3 length: 12 amino acids. V shed 7 bases, J shed 9 bases, and the junction held 8 bases outside the gene matches. The CDR3 coding sequence is TGTGCCAGCAAGACAGGACAGGCGTCCCAGTACTTC. Translation gives CASKTGQASQYF.

The chain carries TRBV11-2 and TRBJ2-1; no clear D gene. From germline, CDR1 is SGHAT and CDR2 FQNNGV. The CDR3 spans 12 residues. Trimming pared 0 bases from V and 13 bases from J, leaving 10 bases between. The CDR3 DNA reads as TGTGCCAGCAGCTTAGACGCTAGAGGTCAGTTCTTC. It is translated as CASSLDARGQFF.

V is TRBV7-9 and J is TRBJ1-2; D is undetermined. The germline gives CDR1 SEHNR, CDR2 FQNEAQ (reference sequence). V was pared by 5 bases and J by 2 bases, with 18 bases between. The CDR3 is 16 residues long. The CDR3, as DNA: TGTGCCAGCAGCCCCGGCCGGATGCCCCAGAACTATGGCTACACCTTC. Its translation is CASSPGRMPQNYGYTF.

The genes are TRBV7-9 and TRBJ2-3; D not resolved. The germline V and J ends were trimmed by 7 bases and 2 bases, with 10 bases remaining between them. The length of the CDR3 is 13 residues. Germline V gene sequence: CDR1 SEHNR, CDR2 FQNEAQ (reference sequence). In DNA, the CDR3 is TGTGCCAGCACCGGAAGGGTCACAGATACGCAGTATTTT. Its protein is CASTGRVTDTQYF.

With respect to this clone: The same CDR3 arises from other DNA sequences in this sample as well. The gene calls are TRBV19 and TRBJ2-7, with TRBD2 as a possible D gene (6 bases). The germline V gene encodes CDR1 LNHDA and CDR2 SQIVND (reference sequence). The V end lost 1 base, the J end lost 5 bases, and 9 bases lay between the germline ends. This CDR3 contains 13 residues. Here the CDR3 reads CASSIAGAHEQYF. The CDR3 coding sequence is TGTGCCAGTAGTATAGCGGGAGCCCACGAGCAGTACTTC.

This chain connects TRBV28 to TRBJ2-7; TRBD1 matches at 10 bases. Germline V gene lookup returns CDR1 MDHEN and CDR2 SYDVKM. This CDR3 has 14 amino acids. Trimming cost V 4 bases and J 7 bases; bases outside gene matches: 7. CDR3 in amino acids: CASSSPGTGEEQYF. In DNA form, the CDR3 reads TGTGCCAGCAGTTCCCCCGGGACAGGGGAAGAGCAGTACTTC.